A selection of T cell receptor beta chains follows, all from one sample in a study of metastatic and nonmetastatic thyroid tumors. With MiXCR, TCRdb called clones anew from the PCR reads. The sample yields thousands of clones, approximately 33% seen once. Sequenced sample: adjacent normal tissue. The receptors come from a female donor with papillary thyroid cancer or a benign thyroid nodule (not recorded which). Some clones in this sample may be carry-over from other donors' samples. Each CDR3 is given with its conserved first and last residue. The D gene is left open where the match is weak. Clone size is stated in some rows and not others, as once, few, many or a class when expanded.

TRBV11-2	few	.	TRBJ1-6	16	TGTGCCAGCAGCTTGGGGGCCGGGGCAGGGAACTCACCCCTCCACTTT	CASSLGAGAGNSPLHF
TRBV5-1	.	.	TRBJ1-1	14	TGCGCCAGCAGCTTGGTTTCCGGGGACACTGAAGCTTTCTTT	CASSLVSGDTEAFF
TRBV27	few	.	TRBJ1-2	16	TGTGCCAGCAGTCCCGAGGGGTGGCTCCCGGCCTATGGCTACACCTTC	CASSPEGWLPAYGYTF
TRBV20-1	.	.	TRBJ1-4	14	TGCAGTGATAGAACCCCCGGACAGACTGAAAAACTGTTTTTT	CSDRTPGQTEKLFF
TRBV20-1	.	.	TRBJ1-2	15	TGCAGCGCTAGAGATTTTAAAGGGGAGGACTATGGCTACACCTTC	CSARDFKGEDYGYTF
TRBV2	.	.	TRBJ1-1	10	TGTGCCAGCGTCGTGGTGGAAGCTTTCTTT	CASVVVEAFF
TRBV9	.	.	TRBJ2-3	14	TGTGCCAGCAGCGTAGACAGGCTGGAGGATACGCAGTATTTT	CASSVDRLEDTQYF
TRBV5-1	.	TRBD1	TRBJ1-2	16	TGCGCCAGCAGCCGAGGAACGGAGGGACAGACCAATGGCTACACCTTC	CASSRGTEGQTNGYTF
TRBV6-1	.	.	TRBJ1-3	15	TGTGCCAGCAGACCCCTACAGAGGACTGGAAACACCATATATTTT	CASRPLQRTGNTIYF
TRBV7-8	.	.	TRBJ2-1	15	TGTGCCAGCAGCTTAGGGCCCCAGCCGGTCAATGAGCAGTTCTTC	CASSLGPQPVNEQFF
TRBV6-1	medium-sized	.	TRBJ1-5	14	TGTGCCAGCAGTGAAGCAGGGGAGAGTCAGCCCCAGCATTTT	CASSEAGESQPQHF
TRBV3-1	.	TRBD2	TRBJ2-5	17	TGTGCCAGCAGCCAATACGGACTAGCGGGAGGGGCAGAGACCCAGTACTTC	CASSQYGLAGGAETQYF
TRBV20-1	medium-sized	.	TRBJ1-2	16	TGCAGTGCTAGAGACCCGGGGCCCCAGGTTTTAGATGGCTACACCTTC	CSARDPGPQVLDGYTF
TRBV4-1	.	.	TRBJ2-1	17	TGCTCCAGCAGCCAAGACTGGTCAGGGACTGCCCACAATGAGCAGTTCTTC	CSSSQDWSGTAHNEQFF
TRBV7-8	.	.	TRBJ2-5	15	TGTGCCAGCAGCTCAGATCGACAGCGTCAAGAGACCCAGTACTTC	CASSSDRQRQETQYF
TRBV12-5	few	TRBD1	TRBJ2-1	15	TGTGCTAGTGGTCCGAGCGGACAGGGACGCAATGAGCAGTTCTTC	CASGPSGQGRNEQFF
TRBV6-2/TRBV6-3	few	.	TRBJ2-7	15	TGTGCCAGCAGTTACCAAACAGGTGGTCCCTACGAGCAGTACTTC	CASSYQTGGPYEQYF
TRBV5-1	medium-sized	.	TRBJ2-7	13	TGCGCCAGCAGCTTGGAGCCCACCTACGAGCAGTACTTC	CASSLEPTYEQYF
TRBV19	.	TRBD1	TRBJ2-2	14	TGTGCCAGCAGTGGATTGACAGGGGCCGGGGACCTGATTTTT	CASSGLTGAGDLIF
TRBV10-3	few	.	TRBJ2-7	13	TGTGCCATCAGTGATCGTCAGGGATACGAGCAGTACTTC	CAISDRQGYEQYF
TRBV4-1	.	.	TRBJ2-7	15	TGCGCCAGCAGCCAAGAGCGGGGCCCCTCCTACGAGCAGTACTTC	CASSQERGPSYEQYF
TRBV2	few	TRBD1	TRBJ1-6	15	TGTGCCGGCATGACGACAGGGATGTGGAATTCACCCCTCCATTTT	CAGMTTGMWNSPLHF
TRBV11-2	many	.	TRBJ2-2	16	TGTGCCAGCAGCTTAGGGGGGCGGGGGACGGCCGGGGAGCTGTTTTTT	CASSLGGRGTAGELFF
TRBV11-2	.	.	TRBJ2-7	13	TGTGCCAGCAGCTTAGGGGGTGGCGACGAGCAGTACTTC	CASSLGGGDEQYF
TRBV19	.	TRBD1	TRBJ2-2	13	TGTGCCAGTAGTAGGACAGGGGCCGGGGAGCTGTTTTTT	CASSRTGAGELFF
TRBV11-1	medium-sized	.	TRBJ2-5	13	TGTGCCAGCAGCTGGGCTAGTCAAGAGACCCAGTACTTC	CASSWASQETQYF
TRBV28	few	.	TRBJ1-5	13	TGTGCCAGCAGTTTTTATAGCAATCAGCCCCAGCATTTT	CASSFYSNQPQHF
TRBV12-5	.	TRBD1	TRBJ1-2	14	TGTGCTAGTGGTTTGTATGACAGGGTGGTTGGCTACACCTTC	CASGLYDRVVGYTF
TRBV19	.	.	TRBJ1-5	14	TGTGCCACTAGAATTTTCGACTTTATTAAGCCCCAGCATTTT	CATRIFDFIKPQHF
TRBV4-1	.	.	TRBJ1-5	15	TGCGCCAGCAGCCAAGTTACAGGTAGCAATCAGCCCCAGCATTTT	CASSQVTGSNQPQHF
TRBV7-3	once	TRBD1	TRBJ2-3	15	TGTGCCAGCAGCTTCACAGGGGTACAGGCAGATACGCAGTATTTT	CASSFTGVQADTQYF
TRBV20-1	.	TRBD2	TRBJ2-1	15	TGCAGTGCGGAAGATAGCGGGAGGGGGAAGGGTGAGCAGTTCTTC	CSAEDSGRGKGEQFF
TRBV6-1	.	TRBD1	TRBJ1-6	15	TGTGCCAGCGGGACAGAGGGACGGTATAATTCCCCCCTCCCCTTT	CASGTEGRYNSPLPF
TRBV7-2	few	.	TRBJ1-5	15	TGTGCCAGCAGCCCAGACTCGGGGGGCAATCAGCCCCAGCATTTT	CASSPDSGGNQPQHF
TRBV6-1	large	TRBD1	TRBJ2-1	14	TGTGCCAGCAGTCCCTCGACAGGGGGCCATGAGCAGTTCTTC	CASSPSTGGHEQFF
TRBV27	medium-sized	TRBD1	TRBJ1-2	15	TGTGCCAGCAGTTTTACCCCGACAGGGAGCTATGGCTACACCTTC	CASSFTPTGSYGYTF
TRBV6-6	many	.	TRBJ1-3	15	TGTGCCAGCAGTTACTCGGGCCGGGGGGTAGACACCATATATTTT	CASSYSGRGVDTIYF